This T cell receptor beta chain was found in a study of blood T cell repertoires in COVID-19 (dated by TCRdb to about 2020). About the study as a whole: Collaborator samples came from the United States, Italy and Spain and covered acute and convalescent phases of COVID-19. Where HLA class I and class II types were available, the types were taken from metadata supplied by the sample provider, not from assay-based typing. The samples were drawn from the first 160 participants of the ongoing ImmuneRACE study and from 1,254 subjects provided by 6 global collaborators. Deeply sampled blood TCRbeta repertoires from subjects exposed to, actively infected with, or recovered from COVID-19 were included in the dataset. The prospective study material was composed of cDNA or gDNA derived from T cells, B-cell-depleted T cells, or PBMCs. The sample metadata nearly always contained a de-identified subject ID, COVID-19 status, age in years and sex. The repertoires were released in a freely available public database intended as a resource for research on the immune response to SARS-CoV-2. Overall results and qualifications from the work: The quantity of clinical and demographic metadata differed by source and by participant and was supplied without curation.

This clone is a singleton in its sample. It lacks a known antigen. No base quality information exists; no much larger clone differs at one position. The trim is 3 bases for V and 10 bases for J, with a gap of 15 bases between the germline ends. The CDR3 goes from the cysteine to the phenylalanine over 14 residues. The CDR3 DNA has 42 bases and is translated from base 1. CDR1 and CDR2 are drawn from the germline V gene (reference sequence): LGHDT, YNNKEL. The immunoSEQ Assay, a bias-controlled multiplex PCR, was used to amplify TCRbeta CDR3 regions from genomic DNA. As for the original processing: The number of nucleated cells in each sample was estimated by amplification of reference gene primers within the assay. To quantify the absolute abundance of each unique TCRbeta CDR3 rearrangement, sequence reads were collapsed and filtered. For each sample, productive Simpson clonality was calculated as the square root of Simpson's diversity index over productive rearrangements. In its TCRdb copy, this immuneACCESS table keeps in-frame sequences only and misses some clones. Where compared with another copy, unresolved V genes explain less than half of these, and the others have no known cause. From that table come the V and J calls and clone size; the DNA was used to work out D and trimming. The sample has 200,000 to 250,000 clones on record, 75% to 90% of them singletons. The top ten clones comprise over 6% of the sample.

In the prospective study, participants were 18 to 89 years old, resided in about two dozen geographic areas of the United States, and were enrolled through a virtual design. Cohort assignment in the prospective study relied on participant-reported clinical history from a screening survey and a study questionnaire. In the prospective study, mobile phlebotomists collected whole blood, serum and a nasopharyngeal or oropharyngeal swab from each participant. Participants in the prospective study had the option to provide additional blood draws and questionnaires over an approximately 2-month period. Before DNA extraction, blood samples from the prospective study were shipped at room temperature or frozen.

The sample consisted of PBMCs or T cells enriched from blood (not recorded which). The sequence was collected from a woman in her 30s with acute COVID-19. The receptor chain draws on TRBV3-1 (or the pseudogene TRBV3-2) and TRBJ1-4; TRBD1 is perhaps the D gene, given 6 matching bases. The sequenced DNA is TGTGCCAGCAGCCATCGTTCAGGGGTTCCAAAACTGTTTTTT. It is translated as CASSHRSGVPKLFF.